This T cell receptor (beta chain) was recovered during a study of beta chain features in type 1 diabetes. Study observations and caveats: There was a moderate but significant shortening of TCRB CDR3s in all four CD4+ subsets of Type 1 diabetes patients.

V dropped 5 bases and J dropped 2 bases, with 10 bases sitting between them. The V gene's germline CDR1 is SGHTA and CDR2 FQGTGA. This CDR3 region has 14 residues. As concerns this clone: The antigen is unknown.

Every bit of the isolated RNA underwent reverse transcription, so sequencing read expressed TCRB transcripts. Measured with immunoSEQ multiplex PCR; TCRdb has only the in-frame clones, and not every one. The data show approximately 250,000 clones, with roughly 24% seen just once and around 0.011% held by the top ten. The origin of this receptor is a woman in her twenties or thirties with type 1 diabetes. The specimen sequenced was naive CD4+ T cells from blood. The chain employs TRBV7-3 and TRBJ2-1, with D possibly TRBD2 on 5 matching bases. This CDR3 reads CASSPRGTYNEQFF. In DNA form, the CDR3 reads TGTGCCAGCAGCCCACGAGGGACCTACAATGAGCAGTTCTTC.